The 19 T cell receptor beta chains reported below all come from one sample, sequenced in a study of cytomegalovirus exposure and HLA in healthy donors. Vbeta (60) and Jbeta (13) primers were used in the PCR. Produced via immunoSEQ multiplex PCR; TCRdb's table is partial and in-frame only. Of some 140,000 clones listed, roughly three quarters are singletons. Sequencing was performed on PBMCs. The receptors here all came from a man in his thirties or forties in good health and CMV-seronegative.

J is TRBJ2-7 and V is TRBV28; maybe TRBD1 (6 bases). V lost 3 bases and J lost 4, with 10 bases in between. The V gene's germline CDR1 is MDHEN and CDR2 SYDVKM. CDR3 length: 13 amino acids. CDR3 DNA: TGTGCCAGCAGTTTGGGGGCGCGGTACGAGCAGTACTTC. As protein: CASSLGARYEQYF.

This clone was detected only a few times. The CDR3 nucleotides are TGTGCCTCAGGGGCCGTTTTCACTGAAGCTTTCTTT. This translates into CASGAVFTEAFF. The chain is built from TRBV30 and TRBJ1-1; maybe TRBD1 (6 bases). The CDR3 spans 12 residues. V was trimmed by 7 bases and J by 4 bases, leaving 13 bases between them. CDR1 is GTSNPN, CDR2 SVGIG, per germline (reference sequence). Complete variable domain (other parts from reference TRBV30 and TRBJ1-1): SQTIHQWPATLVQPVGSPLSLECTVEGTSNPNLYWYRQAAGRGLQLLFYSVGIGQISSEVPQNLSASRPQDRQFILSSKKLLLSDSGFYLCASGAVFTEAFFGQGTRLTVV.

This clone was seen a few times. The rearrangement joins TRBV6-6 to TRBJ2-6; possibly TRBD1 for D (6 bases). In germline, CDR1 is MNHNY, CDR2 SVGAGI (reference sequence). The CDR3 runs to 16 residues. V was pared by 0 bases and J by 1 base, with 7 bases between. CDR3 DNA: TGTGCCAGCAGTTACTCACAGGGTTCTGGGGCCAACGTCCTGACTTTC. This sequence encodes CASSYSQGSGANVLTF.

The V gene is TRBV5-1, the J gene TRBJ2-3; TRBD1 agrees at 7 bases. CDR3 size: 15 residues. Germline CDR1 SGHRS, CDR2 YFSETQ. Unmatched junction bases numbered 9, after V lost 5 bases and J lost 3 bases. CDR3 sequence: CASRPTGVGTDTQYF. CDR3 nucleotide sequence: TGCGCCAGCAGACCCACAGGGGTAGGGACAGATACGCAGTATTTT.

V gene TRBV6-1 combines with J gene TRBJ1-1; TRBD1 aligns across 7 bases. J lost 4 bases, V lost 6 bases, and 8 bases had no gene match. CDR3 length equals 14 residues. Germline V gene sequence: CDR1 MNHNS, CDR2 SASEGT. CDR3 nucleotides: TGTGCCAGCAGAGTTACAGGGGTTAGCACTGAAGCTTTCTTT. It specifies CASRVTGVSTEAFF.

This clone came up once. The chain has TRBV7-9 and TRBJ2-5; D not certain. Deletions cut 5 bases from V and 4 bases from J, with 14 bases between. Germline CDR1 reads SEHNR; CDR2 reads FQNEAQ (reference sequence). This CDR3 has 14 residues. The CDR3: CASSPGSGGETQYF. The CDR3 coding sequence is TGTGCCAGCAGCCCCGGAAGTGGCGGAGAGACCCAGTACTTC. The entire variable domain, with the rest obtained from reference TRBV7-9 and TRBJ2-5, is as follows: DTGVSQNPRHKITKRGQNVTFRCDPISEHNRLYWYRQTLGQGPEFLTYFQNEAQLEKSRLLSDRFSAERPKGSFSTLEIQRTEQGDSAMYLCASSPGSGGETQYFGPGTRLLVL.

The V and J genes are TRBV7-2 and TRBJ1-1; the D gene is possibly TRBD1 (6 bases). Germline CDR1 and CDR2: SGHTA and FQGNSA. The CDR3 has 13 residues. Trimming stripped 5 bases from V and 7 bases from J, with 14 bases between. This CDR3 reads CASSLGTSNEAFF. The CDR3 DNA reads TGTGCCAGCAGCCTCGGGACATCTAATGAAGCTTTCTTT.

V usage is TRBV11-2 and J usage is TRBJ2-5; a possible D gene is TRBD1 (6 bases). CDR3 size: 14 residues. Trimming left V 3 bases short and J 1 base short, with 9 bases between. Germline V lookup: CDR1 SGHAT, CDR2 FQNNGV. This chain's CDR3 is CASSFRTVQETQYF. The CDR3 nucleotides are TGTGCCAGCAGCTTTCGGACAGTCCAAGAGACCCAGTACTTC.

This chain uses TRBV7-2 with TRBJ1-5, with D possibly being TRBD1 (5 bases). Deletions cut 5 bases from V and 7 bases from J, with 15 bases between. This CDR3 spans 14 amino acids. Germline assignment: CDR1 SGHTA and CDR2 FQGNSA. The CDR3 sequence is CASSPTGGDQPQHF. The CDR3 DNA follows: TGTGCCAGCAGCCCTACGGGGGGTGACCAGCCCCAGCATTTT.

The chain is built from TRBV7-9 and TRBJ1-5, with D perhaps matching TRBD1 (6 bases). This CDR3 contains 14 residues. Looked up from germline, CDR1 is SEHNR and CDR2 is FQNEAQ (reference sequence). Trimming stripped 4 bases from V and 3 bases from J, with 10 bases between. CDR3 nucleotides: TGTGCCAGCAGCTCGACAGGCCCCAATCAGCCCCAGCATTTT. The encoded protein is CASSSTGPNQPQHF.

The rearrangement joins TRBV28 to TRBJ2-5; D is possibly TRBD1 (6 bases). V gave up 8 bases and J gave up 9 bases, with 22 bases separating them. The V gene's germline CDR1 is MDHEN and CDR2 SYDVKM. This CDR3 is 14 amino acids long. The CDR3 region has the DNA TGTGCCAGCGCACCCACTACAGGGAGTGAGGCCCAGTACTTC. Encoded protein: CASAPTTGSEAQYF.

The CDR3 nucleotides read TGTGCCAGCAGCTTTGGGGGACTAGCGGGTCTCAATGAGCAGTTCTTC. Its protein is CASSFGGLAGLNEQFF. The V gene is TRBV11-2, the J gene TRBJ2-1, with TRBD2 matching 12 bases. Unmatched junction bases numbered 6, after V lost 3 bases and J lost 6 bases. The CDR3 has 16 residues. CDR1 is SGHAT and CDR2 is FQNNGV in the germline V gene.

The chain has TRBV29-1 and TRBJ2-7; maybe TRBD1 (5 bases). Trimming pared 6 bases from V and 2 bases from J, leaving 20 bases between. This CDR3 is 15 amino acids long. Germline CDR1 reads SQVTM; CDR2 reads ANQGSEA. The CDR3 sequence is CSVARQPERPYEQYF. CDR3 bases: TGCAGCGTGGCTCGACAGCCCGAAAGGCCCTACGAGCAGTACTTC.

V and J are TRBV28 and TRBJ2-5; maybe TRBD2 (5 bases). The CDR3 is made up of 15 amino acids. CDR1 and CDR2 from the germline V gene are MDHEN and SYDVKM. Trimming stripped 6 bases from V and 4 bases from J, with 18 bases between. CDR3 DNA: TGTGCCAGCAGCCCTTTTGGACTCACGAGAGAGACCCAGTACTTC. Translating it yields CASSPFGLTRETQYF. Drawing the rest from reference TRBV28 and TRBJ2-5, the complete variable domain is DVKVTQSSRYLVKRTGEKVFLECVQDMDHENMFWYRQDPGLGLRLIYFSYDVKMKEKGDIPEGYSVSREKKERFSLILESASTNQTSMYLCASSPFGLTRETQYFGPGTRLLVL.

This clone is a singleton in its sample. The gene calls are TRBV5-1 and TRBJ2-7, with 8 bases aligning to TRBD2. V trimming: 4 bases; J trimming: 3 bases; junction bases outside the gene matches: 12. The germline V gene encodes CDR1 SGHRS and CDR2 YFSETQ. The length of the CDR3 is 16 residues. The CDR3 loop reads CASSLREAGQGYEQYF. In DNA, the CDR3 is TGCGCCAGCAGCCTGCGGGAGGCGGGCCAAGGCTACGAGCAGTACTTC.

The chain has TRBV18 and TRBJ1-5; D gene ambiguous. Per germline, CDR1 KGHSH and CDR2 LQKENI. V was trimmed by 3 bases and J by 0 bases, leaving 9 bases between them. The CDR3 runs 15 residues. The CDR3 DNA follows: TGTGCCAGCTCACCGGGCAGCTCTAGCAATCAGCCCCAGCATTTT. It specifies CASSPGSSSNQPQHF.

The chain links TRBV19 to TRBJ2-1; TRBD1 is a possible D gene (5 bases). Trimming stripped 3 bases from V and 4 bases from J, with 10 bases between. This CDR3 comprises 14 residues. Germline V gene lookup returns CDR1 LNHDA and CDR2 SQIVND (reference sequence). The CDR3 DNA reads TGTGCCAGTAGTATTAGGCAGGGTTACAATGAGCAGTTCTTC. Translating gives CASSIRQGYNEQFF. The full variable domain, in which reference TRBV19 and TRBJ2-1 provide the parts outside the CDR3, is DGGITQSPKYLFRKEGQNVTLSCEQNLNHDAMYWYRQDPGQGLRLIYYSQIVNDFQKGDIAEGYSVSREKKESFPLTVTSAQKNPTAFYLCASSIRQGYNEQFFGPGTRLTVL.

This clone was observed a few times. This CDR3 reads CASSSTGPNTGELFF. The CDR3 bases are TGTGCCAGCAGCTCTACAGGGCCGAACACCGGGGAGCTGTTTTTT. The V call is TRBV5-4, the J call TRBJ2-2; a possible D gene is TRBD1 (6 bases). The germline gives CDR1 SGHNT, CDR2 YYREEE (reference sequence). V was trimmed by 3 bases and J by 0 bases, leaving 9 bases between them. The CDR3 is 15 residues long.

J is TRBJ1-2 and V is TRBV30, with 7 bases lining up with TRBD1. J gave up 4 bases and V 0 bases, and 5 bases lay outside the gene matches. The germline CDR1 and CDR2 sequences are GTSNPN and SVGIG (reference sequence). The CDR3 totals 14 residues. The chain's CDR3 is CAWSVNRGGYGYTF. The CDR3 nucleotides are TGTGCCTGGAGTGTTAACAGGGGAGGCTATGGCTACACCTTC.